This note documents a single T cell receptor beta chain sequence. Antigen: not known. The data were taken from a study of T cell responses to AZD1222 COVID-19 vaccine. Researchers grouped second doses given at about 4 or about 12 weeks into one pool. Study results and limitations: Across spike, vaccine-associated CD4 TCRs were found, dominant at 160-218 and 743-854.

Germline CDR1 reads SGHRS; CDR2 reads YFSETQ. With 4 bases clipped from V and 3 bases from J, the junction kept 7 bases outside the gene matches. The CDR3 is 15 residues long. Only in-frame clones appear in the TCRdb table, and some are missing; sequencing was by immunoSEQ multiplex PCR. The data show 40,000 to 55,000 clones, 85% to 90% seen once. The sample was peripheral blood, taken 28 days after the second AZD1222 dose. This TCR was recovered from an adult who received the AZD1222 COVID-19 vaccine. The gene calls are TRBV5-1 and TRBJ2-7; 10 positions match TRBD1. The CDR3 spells CASSPGTGVDYEQYF. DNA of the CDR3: TGCGCCAGCAGCCCTGGGACAGGGGTGGACTACGAGCAGTACTTC.